What follows are 24 T cell receptor beta chains derived from one specimen sequenced in a study of blood T cell repertoires in COVID-19. The assay was immunoSEQ multiplex PCR, and TCRdb's table has in-frame clones only and misses some. The sample shows roughly 240,000 clones, approximately 84% of them seen only once. The sample was peripheral blood. All receptors come from a woman of 80 years or more with acute or convalescent COVID-19.

This clone came up once. The chain combines TRBV4-1 with TRBJ1-2; D unclear. The CDR3 length is 15 residues. Germline V gene data show CDR1 as MGHRA and CDR2 as YSYEKL. V was trimmed by 1 base and J by 0 bases, leaving 9 bases between them. CDR3 sequence: CASSQGGSTNYGYTF. For the CDR3, the DNA is TGCGCCAGCAGCCAAGGCGGGTCAACTAACTATGGCTACACCTTC.

V usage is TRBV10-3 and J usage is TRBJ2-3; TRBD1 might be the D (6 bases). V gave up 9 bases and J gave up 0 bases, with 13 bases separating them. Germline V CDR1 and CDR2: ENHRY, SYGVKD. This CDR3 is 14 amino acids long. The CDR3 DNA reads as TGTGCCATAGGGGACAAGTCTAGCACAGATACGCAGTATTTT. Its protein is CAIGDKSSTDTQYF.

The chain joins TRBV4-1 to TRBJ1-5; the D is unclear. V lost 0 bases to trimming and J lost 9 bases, with 15 bases between them. The CDR3 length is 15 residues. Germline V CDR1 and CDR2: MGHRA, YSYEKL. CDR3 DNA: TGCGCCAGCAGCCAAGATCCAGGCTCGCTGGGGCCCCAGCATTTT. Translating gives CASSQDPGSLGPQHF.

The rearrangement joins TRBV10-3 to TRBJ1-2; 7 bases fit TRBD1. CDR1 ENHRY and CDR2 SYGVKD come from the germline V gene. V shed 3 bases, J shed 7 bases, and the junction held 11 bases outside the gene matches. This CDR3 spans 15 amino acids. DNA of the CDR3: TGTGCCATCAGTGACGCGGGACAGCCATTCGGTGGCTACACCTTC. Translated: CAISDAGQPFGGYTF.

V and J are TRBV4-3 and TRBJ1-5; unclear D gene. The CDR3 covers 15 residues. CDR1 and CDR2 (germline): LGHNA, YSLEER. The V and J ends lost 1 base and 5 bases respectively, with 12 bases between them. In DNA form, the CDR3 reads TGCGCCAGCAGCCAAGTTCCGGGAATTGATCAGCCCCAGCATTTT. Amino acid sequence: CASSQVPGIDQPQHF.

The chain couples TRBV9 to TRBJ2-1, with TRBD1 matching over 10 bases. Germline-derived CDR1 and CDR2 are SGDLS and YYNGEE. The CDR3 consists of 13 residues. The junction had 7 bases not matched to a gene; V was cut back by 4 bases and J by 12 bases. CDR3 bases: TGTGCCAGCAGCCCGGGGACAGGGGACGGGCAGTTCTTC. Translating it yields CASSPGTGDGQFF. Combining the CDR3 with reference TRBV9 and TRBJ2-1 gives the whole variable domain DSGVTQTPKHLITATGQRVTLRCSPRSGDLSVYWYQQSLDQGLQFLIQYYNGEERAKGNILERFSAQQFPDLHSELNLSSLELGDSALYFCASSPGTGDGQFFGPGTRLTVL.

The chain joins TRBV4-3 to TRBJ1-5; D is unresolved. The CDR3 sequence is 13 residues long. The ends were cut back, 0 bases at V and 7 bases at J, with 7 bases in the middle. The germline V gene encodes CDR1 LGHNA and CDR2 YSLEER. The CDR3 sequence: CASSQDLSQPQHF. In DNA form, the CDR3 reads TGCGCCAGCAGCCAAGATCTTTCCCAGCCCCAGCATTTT.

This clone occurred once. The chain is built from TRBV7-2 and TRBJ2-3; D is possibly TRBD2 (6 bases). V dropped 5 bases and J dropped 6 bases, with 15 bases sitting between them. Germline assignment: CDR1 SGHTA and CDR2 FQGNSA. CDR3 length: 14 residues. The CDR3 nucleotides read TGTGCCAGCAGCGGCGGGAACCCGACGGATACGCAGTATTTT. Translated: CASSGGNPTDTQYF. The complete variable domain, with remaining parts taken from reference TRBV7-2 and TRBJ2-3, reads GAGVSQSPSNKVTEKGKDVELRCDPISGHTALYWYRQSLGQGLEFLIYFQGNSAPDKSGLPSDRFSAERTGGSVSTLTIQRTQQEDSAVYLCASSGGNPTDTQYFGPGTRLTVL.

This clone was counted between two and nine times. V usage is TRBV5-6 and J usage is TRBJ2-7, with 8 nucleotides matching TRBD1. Germline CDR1 and CDR2: SGHDT and YYEEEE. The CDR3 is 14 amino acids. V was pared by 7 bases and J by 6 bases, with 12 bases of the junction left unmatched. The CDR3 DNA reads as TGTGCCAGCGCTCACGGACAGGGCGTCGGCGAGCAGTACTTC. It encodes CASAHGQGVGEQYF.

This sequence joins TRBV5-4 and TRBJ1-4; 8 bases match TRBD1. Germline assignment: CDR1 SGHNT and CDR2 YYREEE (reference sequence). The CDR3 contains 16 residues. Unmatched junction bases numbered 8, after V lost 0 bases and J lost 7 bases. The CDR3 bases are TGTGCCAGCAGCTTGGGACAGGGGTACCGGGTTGAAAAACTGTTTTTT. Translation: CASSLGQGYRVEKLFF.

V usage is TRBV6-4 and J usage is TRBJ1-1; 10 nucleotides match TRBD1. The CDR3 totals 18 residues. The germline V gene has CDR1 MRHNA and CDR2 SNTAGT. V trimming: 5 bases; J trimming: 3 bases; junction bases outside the gene matches: 15. CDR3 in amino acids: CASSLPGQGKILDTEAFF. The CDR3 bases are TGTGCCAGCAGTTTACCGGGACAGGGGAAAATATTGGACACTGAAGCTTTCTTT.

The genes are TRBV5-1 and TRBJ1-1, with 8 bases matching TRBD1. The germline gives CDR1 SGHRS, CDR2 YFSETQ. V lost 7 bases to trimming and J lost 1 base; unmatched junction nucleotides: 9. The CDR3 runs 15 residues. DNA for the CDR3: TGCGCCAGCGGGCCGGGACAGGTTACGAACACTGAAGCTTTCTTT. It encodes CASGPGQVTNTEAFF.

The chain couples TRBV7-2 to TRBJ2-6; the D gene is possibly TRBD2 (5 bases). This CDR3 has 16 residues. V was trimmed by 4 bases and J by 3 bases, leaving 13 bases between them. CDR1 is SGHTA, CDR2 FQGNSA, per germline. CDR3 coding DNA: TGTGCCAGCAGCTGGACTCCCGCGGGTGGGGCCAACGTCCTGACTTTC. It translates to CASSWTPAGGANVLTF.

The genes are TRBV3-1 (or the pseudogene TRBV3-2) and TRBJ1-2, with 9 bases matching TRBD1. The germline V gene encodes CDR1 LGHDT and CDR2 YNNKEL (reference sequence). V shed 3 bases, J shed 7 bases, and the junction held 6 bases outside the gene matches. The CDR3 length is 14 residues. CDR3 coding DNA: TGTGCCAGCAGCCAGGTACAGGGGGCCGGTGGCTACACCTTC. Its protein is CASSQVQGAGGYTF.

This clone showed up just once. The chain uses TRBV7-6 and TRBJ2-5; the match to TRBD1 covers 7 bases. CDR1 SGHVS and CDR2 FNYEAQ come from the germline V gene. V dropped 5 bases and J dropped 4; count of bases not matched to a gene: 10. The CDR3 loop spans 15 amino acids. The CDR3, as DNA: TGTGCCAGCAGCCCTGGACAGGTGACGGGAGAGACCCAGTACTTC. Translation gives CASSPGQVTGETQYF.

This clone was counted a single time. This sequence joins TRBV6-5 and TRBJ1-1; 7 positions match TRBD1. Germline V gene data show CDR1 as MNHEY and CDR2 as SVGAGI. This CDR3 spans 14 amino acids. With 2 bases clipped from V and 5 bases from J, the junction kept 5 bases outside the gene matches. The CDR3 DNA reads as TGTGCCAGCAGTTACGCCAGGGGGAGGACTGAAGCTTTCTTT. Translation: CASSYARGRTEAFF.

The chain uses TRBV9 and TRBJ2-1; 10 bases map to TRBD2. J gave up 5 bases and V 0 bases, and 8 bases lay outside the gene matches. The germline CDR1 and CDR2 sequences are SGDLS and YYNGEE. The length of the CDR3 is 17 residues. The CDR3, as DNA: TGTGCCAGCAGCGTAGCTACCAGCGGGGGGGGAGACAATGAGCAGTTCTTC. Translation gives CASSVATSGGGDNEQFF.

The rearrangement links TRBV28 to TRBJ2-3, with TRBD2 matching 8 bases. CDR1 MDHEN and CDR2 SYDVKM come from the germline V gene. With V trimmed by 5 bases and J by 4 bases, 14 bases remained unmatched. The CDR3 is made up of 17 amino acids. CDR3 region: CASSPLWSGSRADTQYF. In nucleotides, the CDR3 is TGTGCCAGCAGTCCCCTTTGGAGCGGGAGTCGCGCAGATACGCAGTATTTT.

The chain links TRBV27 to TRBJ1-6; possible D gene TRBD1, 5 bases. Between the trimmed V and J ends, which lost 1 base and 5 bases, there was a span of 18 bases. The CDR3 totals 18 residues. Looked up from germline, CDR1 is MNHEY and CDR2 is SMNVEV (reference sequence). CDR3 sequence reads: CASSLYPQGRRNNSPLHF. DNA for the CDR3: TGTGCCAGCAGTTTATATCCGCAGGGTCGGAGAAATAATTCACCCCTCCACTTT.

The sample holds one count of this clone. The rearrangement joins TRBV6-2 or TRBV6-3 to TRBJ2-2, with no clear D. V gave up 6 bases and J gave up 6 bases, with 17 bases separating them. There are 15 residues in the CDR3. From germline, CDR1 is MNHEY and CDR2 SVGEGT. The CDR3 region has the DNA TGTGCCAGCAGCTATCCTACCGGGTCACCCGGGGAGCTGTTTTTT. Protein: CASSYPTGSPGELFF.

This rearrangement joins TRBV5-4 to TRBJ1-2; D unresolved. Germline V gene lookup returns CDR1 SGHNT and CDR2 YYREEE (reference sequence). V shed 3 bases and J shed 4 bases, with 10 bases lying between them. The CDR3 is made up of 13 amino acids. This CDR3 is CASSSDSLYGYTF. CDR3 coding DNA: TGTGCCAGCAGCTCGGACTCCCTCTATGGCTACACCTTC.

The chain couples TRBV5-1 to TRBJ2-1; TRBD2 matches at 14 bases. J gave up 6 bases and V 0 bases, and 8 bases lay outside the gene matches. Germline CDR1 and CDR2: SGHRS and YFSETQ. The CDR3 length is 18 residues. The CDR3 DNA follows: TGCGCCAGCAGCTTGGCACGGGGGACTAGCGGGAGCCGCAATGAGCAGTTCTTC. Its protein product is CASSLARGTSGSRNEQFF.

This clone was counted a few times. V is TRBV7-2 and J is TRBJ1-2; 7 nucleotides line up with TRBD1. CDR3 size: 14 residues. The V gene's germline CDR1 is SGHTA and CDR2 FQGNSA. With V trimmed by 7 bases and J by 4 bases, 9 bases remained unmatched. The CDR3 loop is CASTQGQSLYGYTF. CDR3 coding DNA: TGTGCCAGCACCCAGGGACAGTCCCTCTATGGCTACACCTTC.

The chain carries TRBV19 and TRBJ2-1, with a tentative D call TRBD1 (6 bases). The V gene's germline CDR1 is LNHDA and CDR2 SQIVND (reference sequence). Trimming removed 7 bases from V and 3 bases from J, with 10 bases in between. The CDR3 sequence is 13 residues long. The CDR3 sequence is CASNAGVYNEQFF. DNA of the CDR3: TGTGCCAGTAACGCAGGGGTCTACAATGAGCAGTTCTTC.